The 9 T cell receptor beta chains reported below all come from one sample, sequenced in a study of T cell responses to AZD1222 COVID-19 vaccine (dated by TCRdb to about 2021). Reading the label with the study, this specimen's time point is: baseline before first vaccination. Library generation was performed with the immunoSEQ multiplex PCR assay. This immuneACCESS table, as held by TCRdb, lists in-frame sequences with V and J called but not all clones. Of the missing ones, under half trace to an unresolved V gene in checked studies; the others have no known cause. For this sample the table gives approximately 120,000 clones, of which 89% were detected only once. About 1.6% of the sample goes to the ten largest clones. The input for sequencing was peripheral blood, taken on day 0 of AZD1222 vaccination. The receptors shown here come from an adult in good health.

The chain carries TRBV19 and TRBJ2-5; D is possibly TRBD1 or TRBD2 (6 bases each). The germline CDR1 and CDR2 sequences are LNHDA and SQIVND (reference sequence). This CDR3 contains 15 residues. V was shortened by 5 bases and J by 1 base, with 14 bases between the two germline ends. The CDR3 coding sequence is TGTGCCAGTAGTGGAGGAGGGACAACCCAAGAGACCCAGTACTTC. Translated: CASSGGGTTQETQYF.

The V and J genes are TRBV9 and TRBJ1-1; 10 nucleotides agree with TRBD1. From germline, CDR1 is SGDLS and CDR2 YYNGEE. The CDR3 is made up of 17 amino acids. The J segment lost 4 bases and the V segment lost 3 bases, leaving 12 bases of the junction unmatched. CDR3 sequence (DNA): TGTGCCAGCAGCGAAAACTCAGACAGGGGGCCTGGCACTGAAGCTTTCTTT. Translation gives CASSENSDRGPGTEAFF.

This chain joins TRBV7-9 and TRBJ2-7; D is undetermined. Germline CDR1 SEHNR, CDR2 FQNEAQ (reference sequence). CDR3 length: 14 residues. V gave up 1 base and J gave up 5 bases, with 12 bases separating them. CDR3 protein: CASSLEARRDEQYF. The CDR3 DNA sequence: TGTGCCAGCAGCTTAGAGGCCCGCCGGGACGAGCAGTACTTC.

This chain connects TRBV4-2 to TRBJ1-1; tentative D call: TRBD1 (6 bases). The CDR3 contains 15 residues. Germline loops: CDR1 LGHNA, CDR2 YNFKEQ. V lost 5 bases and J 4 bases, leaving 17 bases between the germline ends. As DNA, the CDR3 is TGTGCCAGCAGCACTTTGCAACAGGGTCTCACTGAAGCTTTCTTT. The encoded protein is CASSTLQQGLTEAFF.

The genes are TRBV13 and TRBJ2-5, with TRBD1 matching over 9 bases. CDR1 and CDR2 from the germline V gene are PRHDT and FYEKMQ (reference sequence). CDR3 length: 16 residues. Losses at the gene ends were 5 bases for V and 7 bases for J; bases not matched to a gene: 14. CDR3 sequence reads: CASSPPRTGEYGTQYF. The CDR3 DNA follows: TGTGCCAGCAGCCCCCCCCGGACAGGGGAATACGGGACCCAGTACTTC.

The V call is TRBV25-1, the J call TRBJ2-7; 9 bases map to TRBD1. The CDR3 is 15 amino acids. CDR1 and CDR2 from the germline V gene are MGHDK and SYGVNS. Trimming at V came to 3 bases and at J to 2 bases, leaving 5 bases not matched to a gene. The CDR3 coding sequence is TGTGCCAGCAGTGAGGCCGGGACAGGGCCCTACGAGCAGTACTTC. Protein: CASSEAGTGPYEQYF.

The rearrangement joins TRBV6-5 to TRBJ1-1; D remains unclear. The CDR3 loop spans 12 amino acids. CDR1 is MNHEY, CDR2 SVGAGI, per germline. Trimming took off 2 bases at V and 7 bases at J, with 8 bases between the two ends. DNA for the CDR3: TGTGCCAGCAGTTACGTGGGCAGTGAAGCTTTCTTT. Translating gives CASSYVGSEAFF.

This chain connects TRBV29-1 to TRBJ2-7; D is uncertain. The germline gives CDR1 SQVTM, CDR2 ANQGSEA. The V end lost 1 base, the J end lost 1 base, and 5 bases lay between the germline ends. The CDR3 spans 12 residues. The DNA for the CDR3 is TGCAGCGTTGAAGCAGTTTCCTACGAGCAGTACTTC. It encodes CSVEAVSYEQYF.

This chain links TRBV6-5 with TRBJ2-7; 7 positions agree with TRBD2. The trim removed 2 bases at V and 5 bases at J, leaving 0 bases unmatched. This CDR3 comprises 12 residues. Germline V gene data show CDR1 as MNHEY and CDR2 as SVGAGI. CDR3 loop: CASSYTSDEQYF. CDR3 sequence (DNA): TGTGCCAGCAGTTACACTAGCGACGAGCAGTACTTC.